This TCR beta chain was obtained from a study of CD4 T cells in relation to SARS-CoV-2 and coronaviruses. Across the study: PBMCs were cultured with antigen for roughly 10 days before TCR beta sequencing.

The sample holds a few counts of this clone. Its matching antigen is unknown. Assay used: immunoSEQ multiplex PCR; TCRdb lists only in-frame clones, some missing. The sample lists tens of thousands of clones, about three quarters occurring once. The CDR3 is made up of 12 amino acids. V was trimmed by 10 bases and J by 7 bases, leaving 15 bases between them. Germline values: CDR1 SGDLS, CDR2 YYNGEE. The TCR sequence derives from an adult with COVID-19. The chain uses TRBV9 and TRBJ2-1, with D perhaps TRBD1 (6 bases). The sample was memory CD4+ T cells from PBMCs, cultured in vitro. The CDR3 DNA sequence: TGTGCCTCGGCAGGGGTTACTAATGAGCAGTTCTTC. Translating it yields CASAGVTNEQFF.